A single sample gave rise to the 11 T cell receptor delta chains below, sequenced in a study of γδ T cells in repeated Plasmodium falciparum infection. Bulk repertoires came from Vgamma9/Vdelta2+ or Vdelta2-negative gammadelta T cells flow-sorted from PBMC. With CATT, TCRdb re-called clones from the multiplex PCR reads. Of some 51,000 delta-chain clones detected, about 2% appear once; the ten largest clones hold roughly 24%. The sequenced sample was gamma-delta T cells from blood. The receptor set was obtained from a pool of human donors (malaria-infected and uninfected, not separated).

Many counts were recorded for this clone. TCRdb assigns this DNA the protein of a much larger clone, which departs from its translation at residue 4; this likely reflects a read error, and the protein shown comes from translating the DNA. This chain links TRDV2 with TRDJ1; 11 positions agree with TRDD3. TCRdb is silent on the J gene; assignment here came from matching the DNA to germline. Germline lookup yields CDR1 GEAIGNYY and CDR2 EKD. Germline trimming cut 5 bases from V and 0 bases from J; bases unmatched to any gene: 7. The CDR3 spans 16 residues. The CDR3 coding sequence is TGTGCCTGTGGCTTACTGGGGGATAGGTACACCGATAAACTCATCTTT. Its translation is CACGLLGDRYTDKLIF.

Many counts were recorded for this clone. The TCRdb protein, from a much larger clone, departs from this DNA's translation at residue 5, likely by read error; the protein shown derives from the DNA. The V and J genes are TRDV1 and TRDJ1; 8 bases fit TRDD3. V was pared by 4 bases and J by 5 bases, with 33 bases of the junction left unmatched. The CDR3 consists of 23 residues. The germline V gene encodes CDR1 TSWWSYY and CDR2 QGS. This chain's CDR3 is CALGAPSIPFHSTGGRAQDKLIF. The CDR3 bases are TGTGCTCTTGGGGCTCCGTCTATTCCCTTCCACAGTACTGGGGGGCGAGCCCAGGATAAACTCATCTTT.

This clone was observed a handful of times. The amino acid sequence in TCRdb belongs to a much larger clone and departs from this DNA's translation at residue 14, likely a sequencing read error; the sequence shown is translated from the DNA. This chain joins TRDV1 and TRDJ1, with 9 positions matching TRDD3. TCRdb does not report a J gene; here it was assigned by matching the DNA to germline references. This CDR3 comprises 22 residues. Germline V lookup: CDR1 TSWWSYY, CDR2 QGS. V trimming: 1 base; J trimming: 0 bases; junction bases outside the gene matches: 21. CDR3 protein: CALGEPPTLGGYSVSYTDKLIF. The CDR3 DNA reads as TGTGCTCTTGGGGAACCTCCTACTCTGGGGGGATACTCAGTTTCGTACACCGATAAACTCATCTTT.

About this clone: TCRdb's protein, taken from a much larger clone, differs from this DNA's translation at residue 16, likely owing to a read error; the protein displayed comes from the DNA. V is TRDV3 and J is TRDJ1; 13 bases align to TRDD3. Germline matching of the DNA provided the J gene here, since TCRdb leaves it blank. The CDR3 is made up of 21 amino acids. The germline V gene has CDR1 TVYSNPD and CDR2 GDNSRS (reference sequence). The trim removed 2 bases at V and 4 bases at J, leaving 25 bases unmatched. The CDR3 DNA sequence: TGTGCCTTTTCCGTCCTCTTTTACTGGGGGATACGCGAGTCTTACATCGATAAACTCATCTTT. Translating gives CAFSVLFYWGIRESYIDKLIF.

The sample holds many counts of this clone. The TCRdb protein comes from a much larger clone and disagrees with this DNA's translation at residue 6, likely due to a read error; the protein given here is derived from the DNA. The gene calls are TRDV2 and TRDJ1, with D perhaps TRDD3 (6 bases). Trimming left V 3 bases short and J 3 bases short, with 22 bases between. CDR3 length equals 17 residues. Germline CDR1 is GEAIGNYY and CDR2 is EKD. CDR3 amino acids: CACDYALRAGDPDKLIF. The CDR3, as DNA: TGTGCCTGTGACTACGCACTGCGCGCTGGGGATCCCGATAAACTCATCTTT.

Remarks on this clone: TCRdb shows a much larger clone's protein in place of this DNA's translation, and the two differ at residue 15, likely through a read error; the protein shown is translated from the DNA. The chain recombines TRDV1 with TRDJ1; possible D gene TRDD3, 8 bases. Because TCRdb records no J gene, it was assigned here through a match of the DNA to germline. Per the germline V gene, CDR1 is TSWWSYY and CDR2 is QGS. The CDR3 is 24 amino acids. CDR3: CALGKFLLLPWGTKLPRYTDKLIF. The CDR3 DNA is TGTGCCCTGGGCAAATTCCTACTTCTCCCCTGGGGGACAAAACTCCCGAGGTACACCGATAAACTCATCTTT.

As concerns this clone: The protein TCRdb lists belongs to a much larger clone and differs from this DNA's translation at residue 10, which points to a read error; the protein shown is made from the DNA. V and J are TRDV3 and TRDJ1; either TRDD2 or TRDD3 may fit D (7 bases each). TCRdb leaves out the J gene; it was filled in here by matching the DNA to germline. The ends were cut back, 4 bases at V and 0 bases at J, with 33 bases in the middle. CDR1 and CDR2 from the germline V gene are TVYSNPD and GDNSRS (reference sequence). The CDR3 is 20 residues long. The chain's CDR3 is CACKKLPIWALGAHTDKLIF. As DNA, the CDR3 is TGTGCCTGTAAAAAACTTCCTATTTGGGCGCTGGGGGCCCACACCGATAAACTCATCTTT.

There are a few counts of this clone. This likely stems from a read error, as it lies one base from a far larger clone. At the DNA level, this CDR3 is encoded by other sequences in the same sample as well. CDR3 sequence reads: CALGEILWGLGGDIADKLIF. The DNA for the CDR3 is TGTGCTCTTGGGGAGATTTTATGGGGTCTAGGAGGGGATATTGCCGATAAACTCATCTTT. V and J are TRDV1 and TRDJ1; 7 bases match TRDD3. The J gene, missing from TCRdb, was assigned here through DNA to germline matching. CDR1 TSWWSYY and CDR2 QGS come from the germline V gene. Losses at the gene ends were 3 bases for V and 3 bases for J; bases not matched to a gene: 22. This CDR3 spans 20 amino acids.

This clone was seen at least ten times. This chain uses TRDV1 with TRDJ1; D perhaps matches TRDD2 (9 bases). Trimming pared 1 base from V and 0 bases from J, leaving 27 bases between. Germline V lookup: CDR1 TSWWSYY, CDR2 QGS. The CDR3 has 21 residues. This CDR3 reads CALGEPAFLRYWGGYTDKLIF. DNA of the CDR3: TGTGCTCTTGGGGAACCGGCCTTCCTACGGTACTGGGGGGGGTACACCGATAAACTCATCTTT.

This clone has just a few counts. This DNA translates differently at residue 4 from the TCRdb protein, which is that of a much larger clone; a read error is likely, and the protein shown is the DNA's own translation. The chain combines TRDV1 with TRDJ1; 8 bases map to TRDD3. As TCRdb names no J gene, one was assigned here on the basis of a DNA match to germline. Per the germline V gene, CDR1 is TSWWSYY and CDR2 is QGS. Trimming removed 7 bases from V and 0 bases from J; junction bases left unmatched: 25. The CDR3 is 21 amino acids. The CDR3 sequence: CALEKVLLWWGIPFYTDKLIF. DNA of the CDR3: TGTGCTCTTGAGAAGGTTCTACTTTGGTGGGGGATCCCTTTCTACACCGATAAACTCATCTTT.

Notes on this clone: One base separates it from a far larger clone, so it is likely a read error. The same CDR3 arises from other DNA sequences in this sample as well. The V gene is TRDV2; the J gene was not called; TRDD3, the table's D call, was not compared with the DNA. This CDR3 region has 20 residues. Per germline, CDR1 GEAIGNYY and CDR2 EKD. CDR3 nucleotides: TGTGCCTGTGACCCCTTATTACTGGGGGATACAGCTTCGTCGGCCGATAAACTTATCTTT. Translated: CACDPLLLGDTASSADKLIF.